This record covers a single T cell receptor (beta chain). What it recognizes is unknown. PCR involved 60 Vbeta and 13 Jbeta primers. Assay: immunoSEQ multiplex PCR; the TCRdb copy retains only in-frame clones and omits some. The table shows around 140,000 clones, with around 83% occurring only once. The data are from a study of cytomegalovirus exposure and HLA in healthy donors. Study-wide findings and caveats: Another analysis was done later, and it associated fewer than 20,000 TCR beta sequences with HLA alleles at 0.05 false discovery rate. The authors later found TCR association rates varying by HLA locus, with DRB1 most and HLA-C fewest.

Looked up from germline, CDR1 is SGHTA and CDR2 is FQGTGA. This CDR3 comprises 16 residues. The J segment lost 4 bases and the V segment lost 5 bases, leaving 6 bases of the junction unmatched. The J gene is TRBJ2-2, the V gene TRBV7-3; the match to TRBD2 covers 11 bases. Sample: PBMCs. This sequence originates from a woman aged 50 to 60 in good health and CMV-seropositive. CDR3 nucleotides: TGTGCCAGCAGCCCCCAACTAGCGGGAGTCACCGGGGAGCTGTTTTTT. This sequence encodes CASSPQLAGVTGELFF.